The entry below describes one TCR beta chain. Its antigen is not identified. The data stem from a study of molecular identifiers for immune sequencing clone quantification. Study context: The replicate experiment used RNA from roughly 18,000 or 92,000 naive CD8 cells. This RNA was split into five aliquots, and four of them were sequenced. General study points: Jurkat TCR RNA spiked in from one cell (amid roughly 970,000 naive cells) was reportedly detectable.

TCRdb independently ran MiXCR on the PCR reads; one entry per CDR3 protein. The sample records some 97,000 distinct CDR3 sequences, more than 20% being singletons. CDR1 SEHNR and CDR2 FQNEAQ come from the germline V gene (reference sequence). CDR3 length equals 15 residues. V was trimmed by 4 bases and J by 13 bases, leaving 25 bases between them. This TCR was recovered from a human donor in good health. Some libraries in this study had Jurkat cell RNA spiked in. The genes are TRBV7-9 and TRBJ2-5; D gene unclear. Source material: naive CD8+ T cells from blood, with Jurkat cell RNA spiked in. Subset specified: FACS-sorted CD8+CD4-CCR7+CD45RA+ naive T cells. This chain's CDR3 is CASSSPVFGEEPRYF. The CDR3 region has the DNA TGTGCCAGCAGCTCTCCGGTTTTCGGCGAGGAGCCCCGGTACTTC.